This TCR beta chain was captured by sequencing in a study of T cell changes during pregnancy in multiple sclerosis (dated by TCRdb to about 2019). Turning to the overall study: The study looked at changes in the T cell repertoire across pregnancy in women with multiple sclerosis.

Reading from cysteine to phenylalanine, the CDR3 counts 12 amino acids. Just CDR3 DNA is preserved here, 36 bases in frame from base 1. V was cut back by 5 bases and J by 7 bases, leaving a gap of 12 bases between them. The CDR1 and CDR2 encoded by the germline V gene are SGHVS and FNYEAQ. Comment on this clone: Which antigen it targets is not known. Base qualities are missing; no much larger clone stands one base away.

The library was generated by the immunoSEQ multiplex PCR assay. Entries here come from immuneACCESS through TCRdb and include only in-frame sequences with V and J called. Some clones fail to appear in such tables; in the studies checked, an unresolved V gene covers under half of the shortfall, and the cause of the remainder is unknown. In this sample the table shows 73,000 or so clones, about 90% of which occur a single time. The biggest ten clones account for 0.65% to 0.9% of the sample. This receptor was identified in a female donor with multiple sclerosis, enrolled in a pregnancy study. The input for sequencing was peripheral blood, taken in the second trimester of pregnancy. The sequence is built from TRBV7-6 and TRBJ2-7; the D gene is perhaps TRBD1, on 6 matching bases. The CDR3: CASSAGVGEQYF. At the DNA level, the sequence is TGTGCCAGCAGCGCAGGGGTGGGGGAGCAGTACTTC.